This T cell receptor (beta chain) was captured in a study of blood T cell repertoires in COVID-19. One Seattle source followed patients from active infection through their disease course. The V end lost 1 base, the J end lost 5 bases, and 8 bases lay between the germline ends. In germline, CDR1 is LGHDT, CDR2 YNNKEL (reference sequence). The CDR3 has 14 residues. Concerning this clone: Other DNA sequences of this sample code for an identical CDR3.

Sequenced by immunoSEQ multiplex PCR; TCRdb stores in-frame clones only, minus some. The sample shows roughly 570,000 clones, about 89% of them seen only once. The source is a woman aged 45-60 years with COVID-19, enrolled during active disease. The sample was peripheral blood. The chain recombines TRBV3-1 (or the pseudogene TRBV3-2) with TRBJ2-2; possibly TRBD2 for D (6 bases). CDR3 bases: TGTGCCAGCAGCCAAGCGGGGGAAACCGGGGAGCTGTTTTTT. The encoded protein is CASSQAGETGELFF.